This record concerns one T cell receptor beta chain sequence. This sample stems from a study of cytomegalovirus exposure and HLA in healthy donors. This CDR3 region has 14 residues. Germline lookup yields CDR1 SGHTA and CDR2 FQGNSA. Trimming shortened V by 3 bases and J by 2 bases, and 9 bases separated the two germline ends. PCR was performed using 60 Vbeta and 13 Jbeta primers. In the original workflow: Some 80 million unique TCR beta chains, roughly 12 million shared, were counted in a later analysis. TCRdb's copy holds only in-frame clones and misses some; the assay was immunoSEQ multiplex PCR. V and J calls and clone size are those listed in that table; D and trimming were worked out from the DNA. This table has 150,000 to 200,000 clones, more than 70% appearing once.

V gene TRBV7-2 combines with J gene TRBJ2-3, with unresolved D. The receptor was isolated from a man younger than 30 in good health and CMV-seropositive. The sample taken for sequencing was PBMCs. CDR3 sequence: CASSLYSSTDTQYF. In DNA, the CDR3 is TGTGCCAGCAGCTTGTACAGCTCCACAGATACGCAGTATTTT.